This T cell receptor beta chain was sequenced in a study of blood T cell repertoires in COVID-19. Original processing notes: Cell counts per sample came from amplifying reference gene primers. Sequencing used immunoSEQ multiplex PCR; TCRdb keeps in-frame clones, though not all of them. V, J and clone size derive from that table, while D and trimming were established from the DNA sequence. The sample holds nearly 200,000 clones, roughly 84% seen once. Clinical history reported by participants formed the basis on which cohorts were assigned. What the recovered Cohort 3 donors had was two negative PCRs, clearance, or symptom resolution. The V and J ends lost 2 bases and 7 bases respectively, with 14 bases between them. This CDR3 is 14 amino acids long. Germline V lookup: CDR1 SGHAT, CDR2 FQNNGV. This clone was picked up a small number of times.

The clonotype was recovered from a man between 40 and 49 years old who had recovered from COVID-19. Sequencing was carried out using PBMCs or T cells enriched from blood (not recorded which). The rearrangement links TRBV11-2 to TRBJ2-5, with D possibly TRBD1 on 5 matching bases. Written as DNA, the CDR3 is TGTGCCAGCAGCTTACAGGGCCGTAGGGGGACCCAGTACTTC. Protein: CASSLQGRRGTQYF.